The 4 T cell receptor beta chains in this list originate from one sample, sequenced in a study of TIL therapy for anti-PD-1-resistant metastatic lung cancer. Time point noted: pre-treatment sample, taken before nivolumab and TIL therapy. Sequencing used immunoSEQ v3. Assay used: immunoSEQ multiplex PCR; TCRdb lists only in-frame clones, some missing. The sample contains approximately 50,000 clones, about 81% of which appear only once. The input for sequencing was blood, taken at baseline. These receptors were collected from a person between 25 and 79 years old with non-small cell lung cancer.

The J gene is TRBJ2-3, the V gene TRBV15; TRBD2 matches at 12 bases. The CDR3 loop spans 16 amino acids. Germline CDR1 and CDR2: LNHNV and YYDKDF (reference sequence). Trimming took 5 bases from V and 4 from J; bases not matched to a gene: 7. CDR3 sequence reads: CATSEGLAGRADTQYF. Here the CDR3 DNA reads TGTGCCACCAGCGAAGGACTAGCGGGGAGGGCAGATACGCAGTATTTT.

This chain connects TRBV3-1 (or the pseudogene TRBV3-2) to TRBJ2-1; TRBD2 is a possible D gene (7 bases). Germline loops: CDR1 LGHDT, CDR2 YNNKEL (reference sequence). V lost 1 base to trimming and J lost 3 bases, with 10 bases between them. The CDR3 totals 15 residues. This chain's CDR3 is CASSQGGGVYNEQFF. DNA of the CDR3: TGTGCCAGCAGCCAAGGAGGGGGGGTCTACAATGAGCAGTTCTTC.

The chain joins TRBV30 to TRBJ2-6; D gene unclear. V lost 5 bases, J lost 0 bases, and 8 bases lay in between. CDR1 is GTSNPN, CDR2 SVGIG, per germline (reference sequence). The CDR3 runs 14 residues. The CDR3 reads CAWQSFSGANVLTF. As DNA, the CDR3 is TGTGCCTGGCAGTCGTTCTCTGGGGCCAACGTCCTGACTTTC.

CDR3: CASSLQTSPNTGELFF. As DNA, the CDR3 is TGTGCCAGCTCACTTCAGACTAGCCCTAACACCGGGGAGCTGTTTTTT. This chain connects TRBV18 to TRBJ2-2; 7 bases fit TRBD2. The junction had 7 bases not matched to a gene; V was cut back by 4 bases and J by 2 bases. Germline values: CDR1 KGHSH, CDR2 LQKENI. The CDR3 totals 16 residues. Based on the CDR3 plus reference TRBV18 and TRBJ2-2, the full variable domain is NAGVMQNPRHLVRRRGQEARLRCSPMKGHSHVYWYRQLPEEGLKFMVYLQKENIIDESGMPKERFSAEFPKEGPSILRIQQVVRGDSAAYFCASSLQTSPNTGELFFGEGSRLTVL.